This T cell receptor beta chain emerged from a study of blood T cell repertoires in COVID-19. Participants had their cohort set by participant-reported clinical history. Method: immunoSEQ multiplex PCR; TCRdb's copy keeps in-frame clones and lacks some. The repertoire has 150,000 to 200,000 clones, 80% to 90% of them found once; the top ten carry 12%. In this sample, this clone turned up a few times. This receptor was obtained from a man aged 35-49 years who had recovered from COVID-19. Sequenced material: PBMCs or T cells enriched from blood (not recorded which).

Here the CDR3 DNA reads TGCAGCGTTGAAGGAAATCAAAGAGACACCATATATTTT. Translating it yields CSVEGNQRDTIYF. The chain combines TRBV29-1 with TRBJ1-3; D is ambiguous. V was pared by 1 base and J by 8 bases, with 12 bases between. Germline values: CDR1 SQVTM, CDR2 ANQGSEA. The CDR3 consists of 13 residues.